Listed below are T cell receptor beta chains from one sample, sequenced in a study of blood T cell repertoires in COVID-19. Repertoires were generated with immunoSEQ multiplex PCR, while TCRdb's copy carries only in-frame clones and drops some. This sample carries over 250,000 clones, approximately 88% of them seen once, and the ten largest clones take roughly 2.2%. Source material: peripheral blood. These receptors were collected from a man aged 45 to 65 with acute or convalescent COVID-19. Both conserved end residues are part of each CDR3. Each record gives: clone size, J gene, V gene, D gene, CDR3 DNA, CDR3 protein. D genes are given only for firm matches. Size values are once, few and many counts, or a class for expanded clones, and some rows have none.

once	TRBJ2-1	TRBV5-6	NA	TGTGCCAGCAGCTTGGGGCGGGCGAATGACTACAATGAGCAGTTCTTC	CASSLGRANDYNEQFF
NA	TRBJ1-2	TRBV6-5	NA	TGTGCCAGCAGTTACACGGGACACGGACACTATGGCTACACCTTC	CASSYTGHGHYGYTF
NA	TRBJ1-3	TRBV30	NA	TGTGCCTGGAGAAACGGAGGAGCTGGAAACACCATATATTTT	CAWRNGGAGNTIYF
NA	TRBJ1-1	TRBV5-1	NA	TGCGCCAGCAGCTCCGTTGGGGGGTCTGAAGCTTTCTTT	CASSSVGGSEAFF
NA	TRBJ1-2	TRBV9	NA	TGTGCCAGCAGCTCCAGACACCCTGCCTATGGCTACACCTTC	CASSSRHPAYGYTF
once	TRBJ2-3	TRBV29-1	TRBD2	TGCAGCGTGGCTAGCGGGGTCACAGATACGCAGTATTTT	CSVASGVTDTQYF
NA	TRBJ2-7	TRBV2	NA	TGTGCCAGCAGTGTCGAGTCCTACGAGCAGTACTTC	CASSVESYEQYF
NA	TRBJ1-6	TRBV7-2	NA	TGTGCCAGCAGCTTAGGCTGGGGCGGACGATGGGATTCACCCCTCCACTTT	CASSLGWGGRWDSPLHF
few	TRBJ2-1	TRBV7-8	TRBD2	TGTGCCAGCCCGAGGGACTCCGGGACTAGTGGGCCCTACAATGAGCAGTTCTTC	CASPRDSGTSGPYNEQFF
NA	TRBJ2-7	TRBV30	NA	TGTGCCTGGAGTGTAGGGGCCGTCTCCTACGAGCAGTACTTC	CAWSVGAVSYEQYF
NA	TRBJ1-2	TRBV2	NA	TGTGCCAGCAGTGAAACAGGGTTGGGCTACACCTTC	CASSETGLGYTF
NA	TRBJ1-4	TRBV29-1	NA	TGCAGCGTTGATGTGGGGGCTGGGGAAAAACTGTTTTTT	CSVDVGAGEKLFF
NA	TRBJ2-1	TRBV14	TRBD2	TGTGCCAGCAGCCCCCTGAGTGGGGCAGGGAGGGTTCTTTCCTACAATGAGCAGTTCTTC	CASSPLSGAGRVLSYNEQFF
NA	TRBJ1-2	TRBV19	TRBD1	TGTGCCAGTAGCAGGGTACAGGGGGAACGGGGAGGCTACACCTTC	CASSRVQGERGGYTF
NA	TRBJ1-2	TRBV7-3	NA	TGTGCCAGCAGCTTAATGCCAGGCAACTATGGCTACACCTTC	CASSLMPGNYGYTF
NA	TRBJ2-1	TRBV5-1	TRBD2	TGCGCCAGCAGCTTGGGCGGGGGGGACCCGAGTCGGCAGTTCTTC	CASSLGGGDPSRQFF
NA	TRBJ2-5	TRBV4-2	TRBD1	TGTGCCAGCAGCCAGAACTCCGCCGGGACAGGGGTATCCCAAGAGACCCAGTACTTC	CASSQNSAGTGVSQETQYF
NA	TRBJ1-2	TRBV28	NA	TGTGCCAGCAGTTCGCCAGAAAGGGGTGGCTACACCTTC	CASSSPERGGYTF
NA	TRBJ1-6	TRBV7-2	NA	TGTGCCAGCAGCGCGGACAGCCCCATACGGTATTCACCCCTCCACTTT	CASSADSPIRYSPLHF
NA	TRBJ1-3	TRBV5-1	NA	TGCGCCAGCAGCTCGGAGGGGAGCCTTGGAAACACCATATATTTT	CASSSEGSLGNTIYF
NA	TRBJ1-3	TRBV14	NA	TGTGCCAGCAGCCAAGAAAGGGGTCGGGGAAACACCATATATTTT	CASSQERGRGNTIYF
NA	TRBJ2-1	TRBV7-3	TRBD1	TGTGCCAGCAGCTACACCGGGACAGGGGGTTACCACAATGAGCAGTTCTTC	CASSYTGTGGYHNEQFF
NA	TRBJ2-1	TRBV19	TRBD1	TGTGCCAGTAGCCAATTGGGACAGAAGAATGAGCAGTTCTTC	CASSQLGQKNEQFF
NA	TRBJ2-7	TRBV7-9	NA	TGTGCCAGCAGCGCCGGGACTGCGGGGCCCGTGGAGCAGTACTTC	CASSAGTAGPVEQYF
NA	TRBJ2-7	TRBV14	NA	TGTGCCAGCAGCCAGTCCGGGGACTACGAGCAGTACTTC	CASSQSGDYEQYF
NA	TRBJ1-1	TRBV19	NA	TGTGCCAGTAGTCCCCGGGACTCAAGGCCCACTGAAGCTTTCTTT	CASSPRDSRPTEAFF
NA	TRBJ1-1	TRBV5-1	TRBD1	TGCGCCAGCAGCCTGACCGGGACAGAGAACACTGAAGCTTTCTTT	CASSLTGTENTEAFF
NA	TRBJ1-3	TRBV5-1	NA	TGCGCCAGCAGCTTGGCGTCAGTGGGAAACACCATATATTTT	CASSLASVGNTIYF